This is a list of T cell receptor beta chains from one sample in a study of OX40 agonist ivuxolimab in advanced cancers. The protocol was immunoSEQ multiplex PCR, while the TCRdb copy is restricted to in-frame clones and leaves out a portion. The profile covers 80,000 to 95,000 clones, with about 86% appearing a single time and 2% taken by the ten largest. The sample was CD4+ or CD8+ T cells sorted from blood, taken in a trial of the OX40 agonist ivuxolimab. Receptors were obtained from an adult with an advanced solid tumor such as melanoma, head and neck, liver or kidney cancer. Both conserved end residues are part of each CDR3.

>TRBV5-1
CASSLGGRGQPQHF
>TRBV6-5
CASSGQGSYEQYF
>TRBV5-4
CASSLGGAGYTF
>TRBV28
CASSPGQAVNYGYTF
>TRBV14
CASSLAGGPTDTQYF
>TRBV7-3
CASSFGAPPDTQYF
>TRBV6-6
CASSYTQDTDTQYF
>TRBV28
CASSPAGLNTEAFF
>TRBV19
CASSMAASSYEQYF
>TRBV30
CACSGGTGNTIYF
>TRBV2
CASSDTTGLIAFF
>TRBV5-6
CASSSYGQGATDTQYF
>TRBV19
CASSRNLRGVNTGELFF